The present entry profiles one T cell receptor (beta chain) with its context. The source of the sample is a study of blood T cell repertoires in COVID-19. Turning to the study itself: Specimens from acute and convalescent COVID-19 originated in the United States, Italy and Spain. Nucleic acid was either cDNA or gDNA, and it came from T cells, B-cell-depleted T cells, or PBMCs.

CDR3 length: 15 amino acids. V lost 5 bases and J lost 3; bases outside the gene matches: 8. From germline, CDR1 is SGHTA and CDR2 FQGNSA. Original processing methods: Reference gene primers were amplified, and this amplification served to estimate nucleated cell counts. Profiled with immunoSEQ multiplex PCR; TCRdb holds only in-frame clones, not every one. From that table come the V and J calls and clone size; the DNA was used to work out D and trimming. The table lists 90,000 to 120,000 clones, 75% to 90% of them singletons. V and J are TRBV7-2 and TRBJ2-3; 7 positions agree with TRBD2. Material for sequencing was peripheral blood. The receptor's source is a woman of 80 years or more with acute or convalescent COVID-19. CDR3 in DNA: TGTGCCAGCAGCCTTGTTATGGGGGGGACAGATACGCAGTATTTT. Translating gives CASSLVMGGTDTQYF. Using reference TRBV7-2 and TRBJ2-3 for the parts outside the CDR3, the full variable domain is GAGVSQSPSNKVTEKGKDVELRCDPISGHTALYWYRQSLGQGLEFLIYFQGNSAPDKSGLPSDRFSAERTGGSVSTLTIQRTQQEDSAVYLCASSLVMGGTDTQYFGPGTRLTVL.